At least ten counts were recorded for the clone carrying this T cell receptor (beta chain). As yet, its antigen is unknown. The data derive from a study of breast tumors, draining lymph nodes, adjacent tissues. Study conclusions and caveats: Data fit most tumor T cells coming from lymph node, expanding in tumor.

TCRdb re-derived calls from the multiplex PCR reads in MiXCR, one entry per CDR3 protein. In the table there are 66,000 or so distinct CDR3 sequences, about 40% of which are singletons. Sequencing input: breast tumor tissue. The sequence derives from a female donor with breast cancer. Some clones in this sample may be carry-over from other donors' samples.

This CDR3 is CASSFLRGSGANVLTF. The CDR3 coding sequence is TGTGCCAGCAGCTTTTTGAGGGGGTCTGGGGCCAACGTCCTGACTTTC. V and J are TRBV7-9 and TRBJ2-6; D perhaps matches TRBD1 (6 bases). This CDR3 has 16 amino acids. Germline V gene data show CDR1 as SEHNR and CDR2 as FQNEAQ (reference sequence). The germline V and J ends were trimmed by 3 bases and 1 base, with 10 bases remaining between them.